The clone carrying this T cell receptor (beta chain) was detected once. Data came from immunoSEQ multiplex PCR; TCRdb stores just in-frame clones and leaves some out. The sample consists of under 150,000 clones, around 89% of them appearing once. This sample was taken from a study of blood T cell repertoires in COVID-19. Sample: peripheral blood. The source is a woman in her fifties or sixties with active COVID-19.

In nucleotides, the CDR3 is TGCGCCAGCAGCCAAGGGCTACAGGGGATTTATGGCTACACCTTC. Translated: CASSQGLQGIYGYTF. The V gene is TRBV4-3, the J gene TRBJ1-2; 7 nucleotides match TRBD1. This CDR3 region has 15 residues. V lost 1 base, J lost 5 bases, and 7 bases stayed unmatched. Germline V gene sequence: CDR1 LGHNA, CDR2 YSLEER.